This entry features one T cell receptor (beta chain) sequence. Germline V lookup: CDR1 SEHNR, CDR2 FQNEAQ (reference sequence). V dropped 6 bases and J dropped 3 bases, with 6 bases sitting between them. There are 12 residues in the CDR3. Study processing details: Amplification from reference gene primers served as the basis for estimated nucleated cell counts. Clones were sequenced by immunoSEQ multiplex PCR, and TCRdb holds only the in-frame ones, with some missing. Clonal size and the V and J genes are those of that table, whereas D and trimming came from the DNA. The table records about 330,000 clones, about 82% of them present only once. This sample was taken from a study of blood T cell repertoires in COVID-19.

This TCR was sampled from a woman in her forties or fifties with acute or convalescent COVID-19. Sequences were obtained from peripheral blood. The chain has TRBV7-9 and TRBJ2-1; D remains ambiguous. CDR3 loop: CASSLSYNEQFF. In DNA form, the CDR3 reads TGTGCCAGCAGTCTAAGCTACAATGAGCAGTTCTTC.